This TCR beta chain was sequenced in a study of neurological immune-mediated disorders. Many counts were recorded for this clonotype. What it recognizes is unknown. The unsorted libraries were prepared from 2 million PBMCs (stored at -80 C). The germline V gene encodes CDR1 MNHNS and CDR2 SASEGT. The CDR3 is made up of 14 amino acids. J lost 1 base, V lost 7 bases, and 1 base had no gene match. Points from the study as a whole: When grouped phylogenetically, the repertoires of 18 of the 34 multiple sclerosis patients fell together in one related-CDR3 cluster, which is a possible signature.

TCRdb itself ran the 5' RACE reads through MiXCR, one entry per CDR3 protein. The data hold some 60,000 distinct CDR3 sequences, with about 4% observed a single time. This receptor was taken from a woman aged 45 to 65 with multiple sclerosis. Sample: PBMCs. The chain has TRBV6-1 and TRBJ2-2; 9 bases match TRBD2. CDR3 in DNA: TGTGCCAGCACGACTAGCGGGAACACCGGGGAGCTGTTTTTT. This sequence encodes CASTTSGNTGELFF.